This TCR beta chain comes out of a study of blood T cells in healthy people across ages. CDR3 length: 15 amino acids. V dropped 6 bases and J dropped 8 bases, with 25 bases sitting between them. Germline values: CDR1 SQVTM, CDR2 ANQGSEA. Together with a sample-barcoded 5' primer, a J-beta primer mix was included in a second PCR lasting about 7 to 12 cycles. TCRdb processed the 5' RACE reads anew with MiXCR; each CDR3 protein has one entry. The data contain some 700,000 distinct CDR3 sequences, about 40% of them seen just once; the ten biggest clones take up 20% to 25%. The sample was blood. The receptor was isolated from a woman in her fifties or sixties in good health. The chain is built from TRBV29-1 and TRBJ1-2; D possibly corresponds to TRBD1 (6 bases). CDR3 protein: CSVHLPGQIPEGYTF. CDR3 in DNA: TGCAGCGTGCACCTCCCGGGACAAATCCCCGAAGGCTACACCTTC. Full variable domain (rest looked up from reference TRBV29-1 and TRBJ1-2): SAVISQKPSRDICQRGTSLTIQCQVDSQVTMMFWYRQQPGQSLTLIATANQGSEATYESGFVIDKFPISRPNLTFSTLTVSNMSPEDSSIYLCSVHLPGQIPEGYTFGSGTRLTVV.